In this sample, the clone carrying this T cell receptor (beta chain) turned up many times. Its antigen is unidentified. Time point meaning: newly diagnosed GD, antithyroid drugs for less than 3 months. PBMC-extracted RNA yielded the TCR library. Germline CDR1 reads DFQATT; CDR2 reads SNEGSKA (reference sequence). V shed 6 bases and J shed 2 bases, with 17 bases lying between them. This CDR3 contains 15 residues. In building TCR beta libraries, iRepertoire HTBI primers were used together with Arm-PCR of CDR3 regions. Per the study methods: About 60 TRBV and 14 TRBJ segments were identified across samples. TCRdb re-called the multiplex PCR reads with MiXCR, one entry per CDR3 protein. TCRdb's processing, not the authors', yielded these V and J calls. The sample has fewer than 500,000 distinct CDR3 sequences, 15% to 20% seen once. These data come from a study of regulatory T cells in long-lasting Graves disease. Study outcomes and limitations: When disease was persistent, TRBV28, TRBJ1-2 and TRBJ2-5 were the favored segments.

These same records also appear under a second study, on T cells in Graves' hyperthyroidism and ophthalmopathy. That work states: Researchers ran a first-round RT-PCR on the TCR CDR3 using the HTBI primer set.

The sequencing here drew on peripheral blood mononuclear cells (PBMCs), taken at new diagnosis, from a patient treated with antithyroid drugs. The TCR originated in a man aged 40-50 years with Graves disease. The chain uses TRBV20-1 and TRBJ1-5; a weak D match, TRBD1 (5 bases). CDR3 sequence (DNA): TGCAGTGCACTCCTTGGGGCCTATGGCAATCAGCCCCAGCATTTT. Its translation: CSALLGAYGNQPQHF.